Below, one T cell receptor (beta chain) is given with its context. This sample was included in a study of PD-1 blockade in mismatch repair-deficient tumors. The assay was immunoSEQ multiplex PCR, and TCRdb's table has in-frame clones only and misses some. This table holds fewer than 25,000 clones, 82% found once. The V and J ends lost 7 bases and 1 base, in that order; junction bases with no gene match: 4. Germline V gene data show CDR1 as MNHEY and CDR2 as SMNVEV (reference sequence). The CDR3 is 14 amino acids. The receptor was isolated from an adult with mismatch repair-deficient cancer. Source: PBMCs, taken 52 weeks after starting pembrolizumab. The chain uses TRBV27 and TRBJ2-3; TRBD2 matches at 8 bases. The CDR3, as DNA: TGTGCCAGCACCTCGGGGGGGCGCACAGATACGCAGTATTTT. Translated: CASTSGGRTDTQYF.